The subject of this entry is one TCR beta chain. The sample holds one count of this clone. The clone's antigen remains unknown. The record has no base qualities; no much larger clone is one base away. TCRbeta CDR3 regions were amplified from genomic DNA using the immunoSEQ Assay, a bias-controlled multiplex PCR. For the original study's pipeline: Within the assay, amplification of reference gene primers was used to estimate how many nucleated cells each sample contained. To quantify the absolute abundance of each unique TCRbeta CDR3 rearrangement, sequence reads were collapsed and filtered. For each sample, productive Simpson clonality was calculated as the square root of Simpson's diversity index across productive rearrangements. TCRdb limited this immuneACCESS table to in-frame rearrangements with V and J called. A share of clones is missing; checked studies link under half to unresolved V genes, and the rest is unexplained. The D gene and trimming were derived from the DNA, and the V and J assignments and clone size from that table. This sample gives around 95,000 clones in total; about nine tenths of them show up just once. The top ten hold 5% to 6% of the sample.

The data belong to a study of blood T cell repertoires in COVID-19 (TCRdb year 2020). Turning to the overall study: Collaborator samples came from the United States, Italy and Spain and covered acute and convalescent phases of COVID-19. The prospective study material was composed of cDNA or gDNA derived from T cells, B-cell-depleted T cells, or PBMCs. Deeply sampled blood TCRbeta repertoires from subjects exposed to, actively infected with, or recovered from COVID-19 were included in the dataset. A freely available public database, intended as a resource for researchers studying the immune response to SARS-CoV-2, is where the repertoires were released. Samples came from the ongoing ImmuneRACE study (first 160 participants) plus 1,254 subjects from 6 global collaborators. Nearly every sample came with metadata listing a de-identified subject ID, COVID-19 status, age in years and sex. Where available, HLA class I and class II types were obtained from metadata supplied by the sample provider rather than from assay-based typing.

Here is what the overall study found, with its caveats: The amount of clinical and demographic metadata varied by source and participant and was provided uncurated.

CDR1 and CDR2, looked up from the germline V gene, are SGHVS and FQNEAQ. The cysteine opens and the phenylalanine closes a CDR3 of 16 amino acids. Of the read, only the CDR3 DNA is kept; its 48 bases are in frame from base 1. Germline trimming: 7 bases from V, 0 bases from J; junction bases outside gene matches: 8. The collaborating institutions used their own protocols to collect whole blood in K2EDTA tubes. For TCRbeta analysis, collaborators shipped samples as frozen whole blood, isolated PBMCs, or DNA extracted from either of those sample types. Sequenced input: peripheral blood. The chain employs TRBV7-8 and TRBJ1-3; 8 middle bases align to TRBD1. This TCR was recovered from a man between 50 and 59 years old with acute or convalescent COVID-19. The CDR3 region: CASTELTGDSGNTIYF. The bases read TGTGCCAGCACCGAATTGACAGGGGACTCTGGAAACACCATATATTTT.